This T cell receptor (beta chain) was recovered during a study of T cell responses to AZD1222 COVID-19 vaccine. Study details: Doses given second, at about 4 or about 12 weeks, were pooled. Study-wide results and limits: Researchers took repertoire samples only after the peak T cell response had come. The span of vaccine-associated CD4 TCRs extended across spike, with dominance at 160-218 and 743-854. Rises in breadth and depth of Spike-specific TCRs came after two AZD1222 doses.

Assay used: immunoSEQ multiplex PCR; TCRdb lists only in-frame clones, some missing. The sample includes some 150,000 clones, 90% to 95% seen only once; the top ten take roughly 2.5%. Trimming stripped 7 bases from V and 8 bases from J, with 20 bases between. Germline V lookup: CDR1 MNHEY, CDR2 SVGAGI. The CDR3 covers 14 residues. With regard to this clone: Its antigen is currently unknown.

The chain carries TRBV6-5 and TRBJ1-1; tentative D call: TRBD1 (5 bases). This receptor was taken from an adult in good health. The sequenced sample was peripheral blood, obtained on day 0 of AZD1222 vaccination. This chain's CDR3 is CASILGVKTDEAFF. CDR3 in DNA: TGTGCCAGCATTCTAGGGGTAAAGACAGACGAAGCTTTCTTT.